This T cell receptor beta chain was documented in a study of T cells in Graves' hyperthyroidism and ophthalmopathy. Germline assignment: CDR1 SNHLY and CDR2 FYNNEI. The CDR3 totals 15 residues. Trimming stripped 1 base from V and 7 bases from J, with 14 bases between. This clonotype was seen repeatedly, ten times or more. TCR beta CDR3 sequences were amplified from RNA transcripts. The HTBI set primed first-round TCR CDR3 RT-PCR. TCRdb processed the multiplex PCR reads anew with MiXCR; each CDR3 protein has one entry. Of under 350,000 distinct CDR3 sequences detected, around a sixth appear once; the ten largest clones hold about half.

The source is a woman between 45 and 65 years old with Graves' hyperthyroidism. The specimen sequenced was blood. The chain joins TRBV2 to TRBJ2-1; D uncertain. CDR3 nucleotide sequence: TGTGCCAGCAGTGAAGTGTGGCCACTATCAAATGAGCAGTTCTTC. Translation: CASSEVWPLSNEQFF.